This T cell receptor beta chain derives from a study of control samples from healthy donors and cancer patients. Germline V lookup: CDR1 LGHDT, CDR2 YNNKEL (reference sequence). V was cut by 4 bases and J by 0 bases, with 15 bases left in between. This CDR3 contains 16 residues. The assay was immunoSEQ multiplex PCR, and TCRdb's table has in-frame clones only and misses some. The sample lists some 100,000 clones, just over 90% seen once, with 8% in the top ten. This clone was found once. This sequence joins TRBV3-1 (or the pseudogene TRBV3-2) and TRBJ1-2; D is unresolved. Sequenced material: blood. The receptor was derived from a young man in good health. The CDR3 loop reads CASSPKGTPTNYGYTF. CDR3 coding DNA: TGTGCCAGCAGCCCCAAAGGCACACCAACTAACTATGGCTACACCTTC.